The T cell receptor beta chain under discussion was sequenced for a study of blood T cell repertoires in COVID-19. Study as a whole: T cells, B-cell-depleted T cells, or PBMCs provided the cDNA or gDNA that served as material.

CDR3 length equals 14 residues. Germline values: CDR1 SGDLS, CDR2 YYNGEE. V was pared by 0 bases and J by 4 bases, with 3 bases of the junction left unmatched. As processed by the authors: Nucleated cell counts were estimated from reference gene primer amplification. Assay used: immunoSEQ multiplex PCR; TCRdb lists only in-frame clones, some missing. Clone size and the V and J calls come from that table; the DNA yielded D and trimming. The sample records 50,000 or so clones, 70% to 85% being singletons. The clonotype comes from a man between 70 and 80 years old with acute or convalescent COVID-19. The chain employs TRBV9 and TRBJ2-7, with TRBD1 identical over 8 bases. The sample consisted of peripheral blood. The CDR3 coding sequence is TGTGCCAGCAGCGTAGATGACAGGGGATACGAGCAGTACTTC. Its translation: CASSVDDRGYEQYF.